The 22 T cell receptor beta chains below were found in one sample sequenced in a study of T cell responses to AZD1222 COVID-19 vaccine. Method: immunoSEQ multiplex PCR; TCRdb's copy keeps in-frame clones and lacks some. Of about 110,000 clones in the sample, around 90% are singletons; the top ten hold around 3.3%. The sample here was peripheral blood, taken on day 0 of MenACWY control vaccination. These receptors were taken from an adult in good health.

The chain carries TRBV4-3 and TRBJ1-2; D might be TRBD1 (6 bases). The V gene lost 0 bases and the J gene lost 8 bases, with 19 bases spanning the gap. The CDR3 contains 16 residues. Per germline, CDR1 LGHNA and CDR2 YSLEER. The DNA of the CDR3 is TGCGCCAGCAGCCAAGACCCCCCAATGGACAGTGGGGGCTACACCTTC. Translating it yields CASSQDPPMDSGGYTF.

The chain recombines TRBV27 with TRBJ2-3; 8 bases fit TRBD2. The CDR3 is made up of 16 amino acids. The junction had 16 bases not matched to a gene; V was cut back by 4 bases and J by 10 bases. The germline V gene has CDR1 MNHEY and CDR2 SMNVEV (reference sequence). CDR3 in amino acids: CASSSRGDYPLSAQYF. CDR3 coding DNA: TGTGCCAGCAGTTCGCGGGGGGACTACCCCCTATCCGCGCAGTATTTT.

The V call is TRBV5-4, the J call TRBJ1-2; 8 positions agree with TRBD1. V trimming: 3 bases; J trimming: 4 bases; junction bases outside the gene matches: 8. CDR3 length equals 15 residues. The germline gives CDR1 SGHNT, CDR2 YYREEE (reference sequence). The CDR3 spells CASSSSQGGGYGYTF. The CDR3 coding sequence is TGTGCCAGCAGCTCCTCACAGGGGGGTGGCTATGGCTACACCTTC.

V and J are TRBV30 and TRBJ1-5; 9 bases are a match to TRBD1. The germline CDR1 and CDR2 sequences are GTSNPN and SVGIG (reference sequence). The trim removed 3 bases at V and 2 bases at J, leaving 8 bases unmatched. CDR3 length equals 16 residues. Here the CDR3 DNA reads TGTGCCTGGAGGGGAACAGGGGGCTGGGGCAATCAGCCCCAGCATTTT. Translated, it gives CAWRGTGGWGNQPQHF.

The gene calls are TRBV7-8 and TRBJ2-6; the D gene is possibly TRBD2 (5 bases). Looked up from germline, CDR1 is SGHVS and CDR2 is FQNEAQ. V was shortened by 5 bases and J by 4 bases, with 12 bases between the two germline ends. This CDR3 is built from 15 residues. The CDR3 protein is CASSGPGTGANVLTF. The CDR3, as DNA: TGTGCCAGCAGCGGGCCGGGAACCGGGGCCAACGTCCTGACTTTC.

The chain employs TRBV15 and TRBJ2-1; a weak D match, TRBD2 (6 bases). This CDR3 contains 17 residues. Germline V gene lookup returns CDR1 LNHNV and CDR2 YYDKDF (reference sequence). V lost 0 bases and J 0 bases, leaving 12 bases between the germline ends. The chain's CDR3 is CATSRDHGGFSYNEQFF. In DNA form, the CDR3 reads TGTGCCACCAGCAGAGATCATGGGGGGTTCTCCTACAATGAGCAGTTCTTC.

V and J are TRBV7-9 and TRBJ1-1, with a possible D match to TRBD1 (6 bases). Germline assignment: CDR1 SEHNR and CDR2 FQNEAQ (reference sequence). This CDR3 is 15 amino acids long. The V and J ends lost 7 bases and 3 bases respectively, with 18 bases between them. The CDR3 DNA sequence: TGTGCCAGCACCATATCCACAGGGTCGCACACTGAAGCTTTCTTT. It translates to CASTISTGSHTEAFF.

The J gene is TRBJ1-6, the V gene TRBV28; no clear D gene. This CDR3 is built from 15 residues. Germline CDR1 and CDR2: MDHEN and SYDVKM. Trimming left V 3 bases short and J 5 bases short, with 11 bases between. CDR3 sequence reads: CASSLAGYDNSPLHF. The CDR3 nucleotides are TGTGCCAGCAGTTTGGCGGGCTATGATAATTCACCCCTCCACTTT.

The rearrangement links TRBV6-2 or TRBV6-3 to TRBJ1-2; the D gene is possibly TRBD1 (6 bases). CDR3 size: 12 residues. CDR1 is MNHEY, CDR2 SVGEGT, per germline. Trimming removed 6 bases from V and 7 bases from J, with 12 bases in between. CDR3: CASSPNRVGYTF. The DNA for the CDR3 is TGTGCCAGCAGCCCGAACAGGGTTGGCTACACCTTC.

The V and J genes are TRBV3-1 (or the pseudogene TRBV3-2) and TRBJ1-1, with TRBD1 identical over 7 bases. Unmatched junction bases numbered 5, after V lost 3 bases and J lost 7 bases. Germline values: CDR1 LGHDT, CDR2 YNNKEL (reference sequence). The CDR3 length is 13 residues. CDR3 nucleotide sequence: TGTGCCAGCAGCCAGAGACAGGGAGGTGAAGCTTTCTTT. Translation gives CASSQRQGGEAFF.

The CDR3 sequence is CASSRTSGGDNEQFF. The CDR3 DNA sequence: TGTGCCAGTAGTAGGACTAGCGGGGGGGACAATGAGCAGTTCTTC. The J gene is TRBJ2-1, the V gene TRBV19, with TRBD2 matching 15 bases. J gave up 5 bases and V 4 bases, and 0 bases lay outside the gene matches. This CDR3 is 15 amino acids long. Germline values: CDR1 LNHDA, CDR2 SQIVND (reference sequence).

CDR3: CASSLAGTIWSNTEAFF. The CDR3, as DNA: TGTGCCAGCAGCTTAGCAGGGACAATTTGGTCGAACACTGAAGCTTTCTTT. The chain is built from TRBV5-6 and TRBJ1-1, with a possible D match to TRBD1 (6 bases). Between the trimmed V and J ends, which lost 2 bases and 1 base, there was a span of 18 bases. Germline CDR1 SGHDT, CDR2 YYEEEE. This CDR3 region has 17 residues.

The chain joins TRBV29-1 to TRBJ1-4, with 9 bases identical to TRBD1. Per the germline V gene, CDR1 is SQVTM and CDR2 is ANQGSEA. CDR3 length: 13 amino acids. With 7 bases clipped from V and 5 bases from J, the junction kept 5 bases outside the gene matches. In DNA form, the CDR3 reads TGCAGCGCTTTCGGGACAGGGAATGAAAAACTGTTTTTT. Translation gives CSAFGTGNEKLFF.

The CDR3 sequence: CASSVDAGSNQPQHF. The DNA of the CDR3 is TGTGCCAGCAGTGTAGACGCGGGGAGCAATCAGCCCCAGCATTTT. V and J are TRBV2 and TRBJ1-5; D unresolved. Germline V gene lookup returns CDR1 SNHLY and CDR2 FYNNEI. Trimming took off 4 bases at V and 1 base at J, with 11 bases between the two ends. The CDR3 extends over 15 amino acids.

The rearrangement uses TRBV7-2 and TRBJ1-5; a possible D gene is TRBD1 (6 bases). Germline CDR1 is SGHTA and CDR2 is FQGNSA. This CDR3 comprises 15 residues. V was pared by 7 bases and J by 3 bases, with 16 bases between. The CDR3 region is CASTAPGEHNQPQHF. The CDR3 nucleotides are TGTGCCAGCACCGCGCCAGGGGAGCACAATCAGCCCCAGCATTTT.

This clone appeared a single time. This chain uses TRBV7-8 with TRBJ1-4; a possible D gene is TRBD1 (6 bases). The length of the CDR3 is 15 residues. V shed 5 bases and J shed 5 bases, with 15 bases lying between them. Germline loops: CDR1 SGHVS, CDR2 FQNEAQ. Here the CDR3 reads CASSPGARGNEKLFF. The CDR3 region has the DNA TGTGCCAGCAGCCCAGGGGCGCGGGGGAATGAAAAACTGTTTTTT.

V usage is TRBV5-1 and J usage is TRBJ2-4; perhaps TRBD2 as D (7 bases). CDR3 length: 15 amino acids. The V gene lost 4 bases and the J gene lost 8 bases, with 19 bases spanning the gap. Germline values: CDR1 SGHRS, CDR2 YFSETQ. CDR3 region: CASSPVGGARDIQYF. The CDR3 DNA follows: TGCGCCAGCAGCCCCGTAGGGGGGGCCAGGGACATTCAGTACTTC. The whole variable domain, filled in from reference TRBV5-1 and TRBJ2-4, reads KAGVTQTPRYLIKTRGQQVTLSCSPISGHRSVSWYQQTPGQGLQFLFEYFSETQRNKGNFPGRFSGRQFSNSRSEMNVSTLELGDSALYLCASSPVGGARDIQYFGAGTRLSVL.

Only a few counts were recorded for this clone. This chain links TRBV5-4 with TRBJ2-1; D unclear. The CDR3 consists of 16 residues. Germline lookup yields CDR1 SGHNT and CDR2 YYREEE (reference sequence). V was pared by 0 bases and J by 0 bases, with 10 bases between. The CDR3 region is CASSLDFPSSYNEQFF. In DNA, the CDR3 is TGTGCCAGCAGCTTGGATTTCCCTAGCTCCTACAATGAGCAGTTCTTC.

This clone was picked up one time. The genes are TRBV2 and TRBJ2-2; D is possibly TRBD1 (6 bases). V was trimmed by 9 bases and J by 0 bases, leaving 11 bases between them. The germline V gene encodes CDR1 SNHLY and CDR2 FYNNEI. The CDR3 extends over 14 amino acids. The CDR3 spells CARGTPSNTGELFF. The CDR3, as DNA: TGTGCCAGGGGGACACCTTCGAACACCGGGGAGCTGTTTTTT.

The chain is built from TRBV28 and TRBJ2-7, with no clear D. CDR1 is MDHEN, CDR2 SYDVKM, per germline. The CDR3 consists of 12 residues. Trimming shortened V by 5 bases and J by 0 bases, and 5 bases separated the two germline ends. In nucleotides, the CDR3 is TGTGCCAGCAGTCTTACCTCCTACGAGCAGTACTTC. Translated: CASSLTSYEQYF.

This clone was picked up one time. The chain uses TRBV7-9 and TRBJ1-6; 7 nucleotides match TRBD1. Germline lookup yields CDR1 SEHNR and CDR2 FQNEAQ (reference sequence). The CDR3 consists of 13 residues. V shed 10 bases, J shed 7 bases, and the junction held 7 bases outside the gene matches. Written as DNA, the CDR3 is TGTGCCACGATGACAGGGCCGAATTCACCCCTCCACTTT. This codes for CATMTGPNSPLHF.

This clone was counted only a few times. The rearrangement uses TRBV5-4 and TRBJ1-2; D uncertain. V lost 0 bases to trimming and J lost 4 bases, with 10 bases between them. Germline-derived CDR1 and CDR2 are SGHNT and YYREEE (reference sequence). This CDR3 comprises 14 residues. The CDR3 nucleotides are TGTGCCAGCAGCTTGGGGCATCCCGTCTATGGCTACACCTTC. Protein product: CASSLGHPVYGYTF.